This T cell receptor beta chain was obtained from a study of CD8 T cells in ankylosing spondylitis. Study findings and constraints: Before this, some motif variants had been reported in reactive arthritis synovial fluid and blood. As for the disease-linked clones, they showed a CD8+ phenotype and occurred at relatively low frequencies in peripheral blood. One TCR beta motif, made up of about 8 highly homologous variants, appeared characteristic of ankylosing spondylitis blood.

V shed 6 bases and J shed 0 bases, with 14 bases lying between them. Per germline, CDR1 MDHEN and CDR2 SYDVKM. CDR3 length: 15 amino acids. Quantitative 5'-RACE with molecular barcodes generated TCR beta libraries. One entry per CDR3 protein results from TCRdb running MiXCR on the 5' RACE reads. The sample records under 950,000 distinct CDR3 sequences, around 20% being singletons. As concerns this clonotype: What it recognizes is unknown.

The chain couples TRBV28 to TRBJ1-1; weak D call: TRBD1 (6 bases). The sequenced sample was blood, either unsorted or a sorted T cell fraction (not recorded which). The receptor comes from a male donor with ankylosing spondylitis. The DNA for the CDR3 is TGTGCCAGCAGCCCGACAGGATCCCTGAACACTGAAGCTTTCTTT. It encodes CASSPTGSLNTEAFF.